This TCR beta chain was captured by sequencing in a study of blood T cell repertoires in COVID-19. Study-wide background: COVID-19 samples from acute and convalescent phases originated in the United States, Italy and Spain.

V dropped 3 bases and J dropped 10 bases, with 18 bases sitting between them. The germline CDR1 and CDR2 sequences are SNHLY and FYNNEI. The CDR3 spans 14 residues. Study processing details: Reference gene primers were amplified, and this amplification served to estimate nucleated cell counts. Sequencing was performed with immunoSEQ multiplex PCR; in TCRdb, only in-frame clones are kept and a portion is missing. V and J calls plus clone size are reproduced from that table; the DNA served to infer D and trimming. The sample consists of about 36,000 clones, approximately 80% of them appearing once. Sample: peripheral blood. The receptor comes from a human donor in a cohort sampled during active or convalescent COVID-19. The donor label of this sample is uncertain. The chain carries TRBV2 and TRBJ1-2; tentatively, D is TRBD1 (5 bases). The CDR3 is CASSERGGPYPYTF. CDR3 nucleotides: TGTGCCAGCAGTGAGCGCGGGGGACCCTATCCCTACACCTTC. Supplemented by reference TRBV2 and TRBJ1-2, the full variable domain reads EPEVTQTPSHQVTQMGQEVILRCVPISNHLYFYWYRQILGQKVEFLVSFYNNEISEKSEIFDDQFSVERPDGSNFTLKIRSTKLEDSAMYFCASSERGGPYPYTFGSGTRLTVV.